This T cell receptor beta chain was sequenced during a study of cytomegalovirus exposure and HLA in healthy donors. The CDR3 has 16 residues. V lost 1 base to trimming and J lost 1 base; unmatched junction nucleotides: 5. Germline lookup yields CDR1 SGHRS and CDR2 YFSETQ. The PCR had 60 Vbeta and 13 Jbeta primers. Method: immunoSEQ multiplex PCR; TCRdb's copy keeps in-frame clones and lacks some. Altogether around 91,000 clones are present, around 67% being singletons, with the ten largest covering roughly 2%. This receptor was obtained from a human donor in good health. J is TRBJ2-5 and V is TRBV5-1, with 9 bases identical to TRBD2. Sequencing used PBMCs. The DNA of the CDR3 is TGCGCCAGCAGCTTGCCGGATAGCGGGGGCCAAGAGACCCAGTACTTC. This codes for CASSLPDSGGQETQYF.